The 31 T cell receptor beta chains given below trace back to one sample, sequenced in a study of shared clonotypes between healthy human individuals. Clones were read by immunoSEQ multiplex PCR, and TCRdb kept only the in-frame ones, dropping some. This table has more than 2,000,000 clones, approximately 93% appearing once. The sequencing sample was made of naive CD4+ T cells from PBMCs. Subset specified: CD45RA+ positively selected. These receptors originate from a man aged 18 to 29 in good health. Some clones in this sample may be carry-over from other donors' samples.

Regarding this clone: The junction does not match germline at one end; this may be a read error. This rearrangement joins TRBV28 to TRBJ2-3, with 9 positions matching TRBD2. This CDR3 region has 16 residues. Germline V gene lookup returns CDR1 MDHEN and CDR2 SYDVKM. The CDR3 nucleotides are TGTGCCAGTAGTTTAGGAGGCGGGAGGGCCTACGATACGCAGTATTTT. It encodes CASSLGGGRAYDTQYF.

The chain is built from TRBV6-5 and TRBJ2-1; tentatively, D is TRBD1 (6 bases). V lost 6 bases and J lost 4, with 10 bases in between. Germline V gives CDR1 MNHEY, CDR2 SVGAGI. This CDR3 contains 13 residues. Written as DNA, the CDR3 is TGTGCCAGCAGCCCACAGGGTTACAATGAGCAGTTCTTC. Residues: CASSPQGYNEQFF.

CDR3 sequence reads: CASSTSGDPYEQYF. Written as DNA, the CDR3 is TGTGCCAGCAGCACGTCTGGGGACCCATACGAGCAGTACTTC. The chain couples TRBV21-1 to TRBJ2-7. TRBV21-1 is flagged as a pseudogene. The CDR3 spans 14 residues.

This clone was seen a single time. The chain joins TRBV4-3 to TRBJ1-2, with D uncertain. Germline V CDR1 and CDR2: LGHNA, YSLEER. V was clipped by 0 bases and J by 12 bases, with 14 bases between them. The CDR3 is made up of 13 amino acids. The chain's CDR3 is CASSQDLGRSHTF. As DNA, the CDR3 is TGCGCCAGCAGCCAAGATTTAGGGCGATCGCACACCTTC.

The V call is TRBV7-9, the J call TRBJ1-2; weak D call: TRBD1 (5 bases). The CDR3 consists of 15 residues. Germline V gives CDR1 SEHNR, CDR2 FQNEAQ (reference sequence). V lost 5 bases and J lost 7, with 20 bases in between. The DNA of the CDR3 is TGTGCCAGCAGCCCCTCCGGGACCCTCACCTCTGGCTACACCTTC. This sequence encodes CASSPSGTLTSGYTF.

The chain employs TRBV7-2 and TRBJ2-1; D is undetermined. In germline, CDR1 is SGHTA, CDR2 FQGNSA. The CDR3 loop spans 12 amino acids. The germline V and J ends were trimmed by 2 bases and 6 bases, with 5 bases remaining between them. The CDR3 region has the DNA TGTGCCAGCAGCTTATTACTCAATGAGCAGTTCTTC. It codes for CASSLLLNEQFF.

The chain has TRBV7-6 and TRBJ2-2, with a possible D match to TRBD1 (8 bases). The germline V and J ends were trimmed by 5 bases and 2 bases, with 18 bases remaining between them. Germline V CDR1 and CDR2: SGHVS, FNYEAQ. This CDR3 region has 17 residues. The CDR3 loop is CASSRANRGGNTGELFF. The CDR3 DNA is TGTGCCAGCAGCCGAGCCAACAGGGGGGGAAACACCGGGGAGCTGTTTTTT. The whole variable domain, filled in from reference TRBV7-6 and TRBJ2-2, reads GAGVSQSPRYKVTKRGQDVALRCDPISGHVSLYWYRQALGQGPEFLTYFNYEAQQDKSGLPNDRFSAERPEGSISTLTIQRTEQRDSAMYRCASSRANRGGNTGELFFGEGSRLTVL.

The chain recombines TRBV18 with TRBJ2-2; 11 bases are a match to TRBD1. The ends lost 3 bases at V and 4 bases at J; junction bases unmatched: 7. Germline V gene data show CDR1 as KGHSH and CDR2 as LQKENI. The CDR3 consists of 17 residues. CDR3 sequence: CASSPRTGGDGTGELFF. The CDR3 DNA follows: TGTGCCAGCTCACCGAGGACAGGGGGCGACGGCACCGGGGAGCTGTTTTTT.

CDR3 loop: CAISAGLAGASTDTQYF. The CDR3 coding sequence is TGTGCCATCAGTGCGGGACTAGCGGGGGCAAGCACAGATACGCAGTATTTT. V is TRBV10-3 and J is TRBJ2-3; 14 nucleotides align to TRBD2. This CDR3 is built from 17 residues. Germline lookup yields CDR1 ENHRY and CDR2 SYGVKD. With V trimmed by 4 bases and J by 0 bases, 3 bases remained unmatched.

The V gene is TRBV6-1, the J gene TRBJ1-5; no firm D call. There are 14 residues in the CDR3. Trimming took off 3 bases at V and 0 bases at J, with 6 bases between the two ends. CDR1 is MNHNS and CDR2 is SASEGT in the germline V gene. Here the CDR3 DNA reads TGTGCCAGCAGTGAGCGGAATAGCAATCAGCCCCAGCATTTT. This sequence encodes CASSERNSNQPQHF.

With regard to this clone: This CDR3 is also generated by other DNA sequences in the sample. This chain joins TRBV7-3 and TRBJ2-1; no reliable D call. Trimming left V 1 base short and J 7 bases short, with 8 bases between. The CDR3 spans 13 residues. Germline V gene data show CDR1 as SGHTA and CDR2 as FQGTGA. CDR3 protein: CASSLRQGNEQFF. In nucleotides, the CDR3 is TGTGCCAGCAGCTTAAGACAAGGGAATGAGCAGTTCTTC.

The gene calls are TRBV7-8 and TRBJ2-7; unclear D gene. There are 13 residues in the CDR3. The V gene's germline CDR1 is SGHVS and CDR2 FQNEAQ. The V end lost 2 bases, the J end lost 2 bases, and 7 bases lay between the germline ends. The CDR3 sequence: CASSLHVPYEQYF. The CDR3 DNA is TGTGCCAGCAGCTTACATGTCCCCTACGAGCAGTACTTC.

The chain uses TRBV7-3 and TRBJ2-7, with D maybe TRBD1 (6 bases). V was trimmed by 5 bases and J by 9 bases, leaving 20 bases between them. CDR3 size: 14 residues. Per the germline V gene, CDR1 is SGHTA and CDR2 is FQGTGA. CDR3 sequence: CASSPNRDTTGQYF. CDR3 DNA: TGTGCCAGCAGCCCCAACAGGGATACTACGGGGCAGTACTTC.

This chain's CDR3 is CASSGDSNSYNEQFF. DNA of the CDR3: TGCGCCAGCAGCGGAGACAGTAACTCCTACAATGAGCAGTTCTTC. The chain links TRBV5-1 to TRBJ2-1, with D possibly being TRBD1 (5 bases). Germline lookup yields CDR1 SGHRS and CDR2 YFSETQ. The CDR3 runs 15 residues. Between the trimmed V and J ends, which lost 4 bases and 0 bases, there was a span of 11 bases.

The chain has TRBV28 and TRBJ2-2; D unclear. Germline V lookup: CDR1 MDHEN, CDR2 SYDVKM. The CDR3 covers 15 residues. Trimming took off 7 bases at V and 6 bases at J, with 18 bases between the two ends. The CDR3 loop reads CASNFVGGRSGELFF. CDR3 in DNA: TGTGCCAGCAATTTCGTGGGTGGAAGATCCGGGGAGCTGTTTTTT.

J is TRBJ2-3 and V is TRBV7-9; TRBD2 matches at 10 bases. This CDR3 region has 17 residues. Trimming took 7 bases from V and 5 from J; bases not matched to a gene: 15. Germline V gene data show CDR1 as SEHNR and CDR2 as FQNEAQ (reference sequence). DNA for the CDR3: TGTGCCAGCAACCAACCCACCCTAGCGGGAGACATAGATACGCAGTATTTT. Translated: CASNQPTLAGDIDTQYF.

The chain joins TRBV29-1 to TRBJ1-1, with 7 nucleotides matching TRBD1. Germline V gives CDR1 SQVTM, CDR2 ANQGSEA. The CDR3 has 14 amino acids. V dropped 7 bases and J dropped 2; count of bases not matched to a gene: 10. The CDR3 region is CSAGQNSINTEAFF. Here the CDR3 DNA reads TGCAGCGCGGGACAGAACTCCATTAACACTGAAGCTTTCTTT.

This clone was counted a few times. This chain uses TRBV6-6 with TRBJ1-5, with D perhaps matching TRBD1 (5 bases). This CDR3 is 13 amino acids long. Trimming shortened V by 8 bases and J by 3 bases, and 11 bases separated the two germline ends. Germline lookup yields CDR1 MNHNY and CDR2 SVGAGI (reference sequence). The CDR3 reads CASAPGNNQPQHF. The CDR3 bases are TGTGCCAGCGCCCCAGGGAACAATCAGCCCCAGCATTTT.

The rearrangement uses TRBV4-2 and TRBJ2-5, with a tentative D call TRBD1 (5 bases). The CDR3 spans 14 residues. Germline lookup yields CDR1 LGHNA and CDR2 YNFKEQ. Trimming cost V 0 bases and J 3 bases, with 8 bases left between them. CDR3 region: CASSQDVTEETQYF. CDR3 sequence (DNA): TGTGCCAGCAGCCAAGATGTGACAGAAGAGACCCAGTACTTC.

This chain connects TRBV7-3 to TRBJ2-3; no reliable D call. V lost 5 bases, J lost 1 base, and 10 bases lay in between. CDR1 is SGHTA, CDR2 FQGTGA, per germline. The CDR3 sequence is 14 residues long. The CDR3 DNA reads TGTGCCAGCAGCCCTGGGCCTCGCACAGATACGCAGTATTTT. It encodes CASSPGPRTDTQYF. The entire variable domain, with the rest obtained from reference TRBV7-3 and TRBJ2-3, is as follows: GAGVSQTPSNKVTEKGKYVELRCDPISGHTALYWYRQSLGQGPEFLIYFQGTGAADDSGLPNDRFFAVRPEGSVSTLKIQRTERGDSAVYLCASSPGPRTDTQYFGPGTRLTVL.

The rearrangement uses TRBV4-2 and TRBJ2-2; weak D call: TRBD1 (6 bases). Germline CDR1 reads LGHNA; CDR2 reads YNFKEQ. V was trimmed by 4 bases and J by 1 base, leaving 10 bases between them. The CDR3 has 15 amino acids. The CDR3 loop is CASSRLGQNTGELFF. The CDR3 region has the DNA TGTGCCAGCAGCCGCCTGGGACAGAACACCGGGGAGCTGTTTTTT.

The chain carries TRBV16 and TRBJ2-7; D perhaps matches TRBD2 (5 bases). The CDR3 runs 16 residues. V was shortened by 3 bases and J by 3 bases, with 18 bases between the two germline ends. Per the germline V gene, CDR1 is KGHSY and CDR2 is FQNENV. DNA for the CDR3: TGTGCCAGCAGCCAGTCACTCTCGGGGAGCCGCTACGAGCAGTACTTC. It translates to CASSQSLSGSRYEQYF.

Details on this clone: The sample holds other DNA sequences that translate to the same CDR3. V and J are TRBV27 and TRBJ1-1; tentatively, D is TRBD1 (6 bases). CDR3 length: 11 residues. Germline assignment: CDR1 MNHEY and CDR2 SMNVEV (reference sequence). V lost 2 bases, J lost 8 bases, and 6 bases lay in between. CDR3 amino acids: CASSLRGEAFF. CDR3 sequence (DNA): TGTGCCAGCAGTTTAAGGGGGGAAGCTTTCTTT.

About this clone: Compared with germline, one end of the junction differs, possibly owing to a read error. V usage is TRBV5-1 and J usage is TRBJ2-2; D gene unclear. The CDR3 contains 15 residues. The germline V gene encodes CDR1 SGHRS and CDR2 YFSETQ. CDR3 in amino acids: CASSPRADNTGELFF. CDR3 in DNA: TGCGCCAGCAGCCCCCGGGCAGACAACACCGGAGAGCTGTTTTTT.

CDR3 in amino acids: CASSPPGLRGPEAFF. The CDR3 nucleotides are TGTGCCAGCTCACCACCGGGACTGAGAGGACCTGAAGCTTTCTTT. The genes are TRBV18 and TRBJ1-1; the D gene is possibly TRBD1 (5 bases). Germline V gene sequence: CDR1 KGHSH, CDR2 LQKENI. The CDR3 has 15 residues. Between the trimmed V and J ends, which lost 0 bases and 6 bases, there was a span of 14 bases.

V is TRBV11-3 and J is TRBJ1-4, with D possibly TRBD1 on 5 matching bases. CDR3 size: 16 residues. V lost 5 bases, J lost 7 bases, and 20 bases lay in between. Per germline, CDR1 SGHNT and CDR2 YENEEA. CDR3 sequence (DNA): TGTGCCAGCAGCCCCGGGACGGGTGGTACCGGTGAAAAACTGTTTTTT. It yields the protein CASSPGTGGTGEKLFF.

J is TRBJ1-1 and V is TRBV5-1; 7 nucleotides agree with TRBD1. Trimming at V came to 3 bases and at J to 4 bases, leaving 3 bases not matched to a gene. Per germline, CDR1 SGHRS and CDR2 YFSETQ. CDR3 size: 13 residues. CDR3 coding DNA: TGCGCCAGCAGCTGGGACAGTTCCACTGAAGCTTTCTTT. It encodes CASSWDSSTEAFF.

Details on this clone: The sample carries other DNA sequences with the same CDR3. The V gene is TRBV18, the J gene TRBJ1-1, with 11 bases matching TRBD1. The CDR3 has 15 residues. V shed 2 bases, J shed 1 base, and the junction held 0 bases outside the gene matches. CDR1 and CDR2 from the germline V gene are KGHSH and LQKENI. The CDR3 nucleotides read TGTGCCAGCTCACCAGGGACAGGGGGGAACACTGAAGCTTTCTTT. Translating it yields CASSPGTGGNTEAFF.

The chain recombines TRBV29-1 with TRBJ2-1; a weak D match, TRBD2 (5 bases). CDR1 is SQVTM and CDR2 is ANQGSEA in the germline V gene. The CDR3 has 14 amino acids. Trimming took off 4 bases at V and 2 bases at J, with 12 bases between the two ends. CDR3 in amino acids: CSVARGLTYNEQFF. DNA for the CDR3: TGCAGCGTTGCGCGCGGGCTTACCTACAATGAGCAGTTCTTC.

The chain carries TRBV5-1 and TRBJ2-7, with 10 bases that match TRBD2. Unmatched junction bases numbered 6, after V lost 3 bases and J lost 3 bases. CDR3 length equals 15 residues. Germline lookup yields CDR1 SGHRS and CDR2 YFSETQ. The chain's CDR3 is CASSWGTSADYEQYF. The CDR3 nucleotides are TGCGCCAGCAGCTGGGGGACTAGCGCAGACTACGAGCAGTACTTC.

The sample holds one count of this clone. In DNA, the CDR3 is TGTGCCAGCAAATCGGGGAGCGGCCGAAGCTCCTACGAGCAGTACTTC. Its protein is CASKSGSGRSSYEQYF. V usage is TRBV5-5 and J usage is TRBJ2-7; possible D gene TRBD2, 5 bases. Trimming took 6 bases from V and 0 from J, leaving 19 bases between them. CDR1 SGHKS and CDR2 YYEKEE come from the germline V gene (reference sequence). The CDR3 consists of 16 residues.